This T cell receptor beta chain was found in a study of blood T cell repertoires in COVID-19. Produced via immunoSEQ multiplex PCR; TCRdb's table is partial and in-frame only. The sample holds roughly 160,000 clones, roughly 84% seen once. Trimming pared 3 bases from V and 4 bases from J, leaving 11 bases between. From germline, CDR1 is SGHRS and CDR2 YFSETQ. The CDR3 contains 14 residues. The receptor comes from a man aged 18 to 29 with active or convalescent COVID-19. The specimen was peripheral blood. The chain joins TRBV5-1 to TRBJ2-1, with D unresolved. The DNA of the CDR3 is TGCGCCAGCAGCTCCACACAGAATTACAATGAGCAGTTCTTC. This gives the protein CASSSTQNYNEQFF.